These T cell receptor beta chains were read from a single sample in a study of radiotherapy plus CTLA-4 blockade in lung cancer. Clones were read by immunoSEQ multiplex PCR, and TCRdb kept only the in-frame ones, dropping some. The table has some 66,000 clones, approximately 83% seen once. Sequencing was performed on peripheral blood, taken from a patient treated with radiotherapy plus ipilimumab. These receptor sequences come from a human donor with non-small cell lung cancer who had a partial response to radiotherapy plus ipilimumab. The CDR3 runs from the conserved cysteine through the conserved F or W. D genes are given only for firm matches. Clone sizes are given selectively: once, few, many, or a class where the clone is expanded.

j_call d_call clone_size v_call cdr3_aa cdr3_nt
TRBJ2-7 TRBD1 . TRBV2 CASTMDRVRYEQYF TGTGCCAGCACCATGGACAGGGTACGGTACGAGCAGTACTTC
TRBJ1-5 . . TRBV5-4 CASSSDGGNQPQHF TGTGCCAGCAGCTCCGACGGGGGAAATCAGCCCCAGCATTTT
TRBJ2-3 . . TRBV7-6 CASSLASGVDTQYF TGTGCCAGCAGCTTAGCATCGGGGGTGGATACGCAGTATTTT
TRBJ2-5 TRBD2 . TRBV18 CASSPVGTRSGTQYF TGTGCCAGCTCACCCGTGGGGACTAGATCCGGGACCCAGTACTTC
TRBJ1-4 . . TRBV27 CASSLRRATNEKLFF TGTGCCAGCAGTTTACGGAGGGCGACTAATGAAAAACTGTTTTTT
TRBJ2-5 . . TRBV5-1 CASSKEDGATQYF TGCGCCAGCAGCAAAGAGGATGGCGCGACCCAGTACTTC
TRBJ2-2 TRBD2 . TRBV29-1 CSVTRLAGGPGGTGELFF TGCAGCGTTACCCGACTAGCGGGAGGGCCTGGGGGAACCGGGGAGCTGTTTTTT
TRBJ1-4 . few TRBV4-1 CASSRTGNNEKLFF TGCGCCAGCAGCCGTACAGGGAATAATGAAAAACTGTTTTTT
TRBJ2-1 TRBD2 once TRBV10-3 CAISRGGVGNEQFF TGTGCCATCAGTCGGGGGGGAGTTGGCAATGAGCAGTTCTTC
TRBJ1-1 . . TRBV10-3 CAIRNTGNTEAFF TGTGCCATCAGGAATACAGGGAACACTGAAGCTTTCTTT
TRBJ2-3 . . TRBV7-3 CASSLSPGADTQYF TGTGCCAGCAGCTTAAGTCCGGGGGCAGATACGCAGTATTTT
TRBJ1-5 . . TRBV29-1 CSVGEDSYQPQHF TGCAGCGTTGGTGAGGACAGTTATCAGCCCCAGCATTTT
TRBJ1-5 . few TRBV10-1 CASSERGNQPQHF TGCGCCAGCAGTGAGAGGGGTAATCAGCCCCAGCATTTT
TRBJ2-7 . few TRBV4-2 CASSQNTYEQYF TGTGCCAGCAGCCAAAATACTTACGAGCAGTACTTC
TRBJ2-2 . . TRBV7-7 CASSLQGNTGELFF TGTGCCAGCAGCTTACAGGGGAACACCGGGGAGCTGTTTTTT
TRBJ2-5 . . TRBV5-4 CASSPHKGPQETQYF TGTGCCAGCAGCCCCCACAAGGGGCCCCAAGAGACCCAGTACTTC
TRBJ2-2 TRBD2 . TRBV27 CASKKTSGRYLSGELFF TGTGCCAGTAAAAAGACTAGCGGGAGATATCTCAGCGGGGAGCTGTTTTTT
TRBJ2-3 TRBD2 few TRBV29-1 CSALRLAVTDTQYF TGCAGCGCCCTGAGACTAGCGGTAACAGATACGCAGTATTTT
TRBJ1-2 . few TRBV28 CASSLAGNYGYTF TGTGCCAGCAGTTTAGCGGGGAACTATGGCTACACCTTC
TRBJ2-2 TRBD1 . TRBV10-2 CASRRRAGGLNTGELFF TGCGCCAGCAGACGAAGGGCAGGGGGCCTAAACACCGGGGAGCTGTTTTTT
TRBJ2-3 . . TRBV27 CASSSTPNTQYF TGTGCCAGCAGTAGCACCCCCAATACGCAGTATTTT
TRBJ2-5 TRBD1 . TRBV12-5 CATRPGTAEGETQYF TGTGCTACCAGACCCGGGACAGCTGAAGGAGAGACCCAGTACTTC
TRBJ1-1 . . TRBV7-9 CASSRRQGAEAFF TGTGCCAGCAGCCGCCGGCAGGGCGCTGAAGCTTTCTTT
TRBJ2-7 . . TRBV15 CATSRGGGTAGEQYF TGTGCCACCAGCAGAGGAGGAGGCACAGCTGGCGAGCAGTACTTC
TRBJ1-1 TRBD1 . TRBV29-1 CSAPGQGTMNTEAFF TGCAGCGCCCCCGGACAGGGCACTATGAACACTGAAGCTTTCTTT
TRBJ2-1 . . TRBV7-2 CASSLAQGGNEQFF TGTGCCAGCAGCTTAGCGCAGGGGGGCAATGAGCAGTTCTTC
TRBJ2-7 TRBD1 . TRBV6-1 CASRGQGINEQYF TGTGCCAGCAGGGGACAGGGCATCAACGAGCAGTACTTC
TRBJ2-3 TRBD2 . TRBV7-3 CASSSISGSTDTQYF TGTGCCAGCAGCTCCATTAGCGGGTCCACAGATACGCAGTATTTT
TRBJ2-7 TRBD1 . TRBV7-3 CASSFDRDGEQYF TGTGCCAGCAGCTTCGACAGGGACGGCGAGCAGTACTTC
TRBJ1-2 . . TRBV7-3 CASSLRQAIYGYTF TGTGCCAGCAGCTTGAGACAGGCCATCTATGGCTACACCTTC
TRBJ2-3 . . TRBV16 CASSQSRGAADTQYF TGTGCCAGCAGCCAATCACGTGGAGCTGCAGATACGCAGTATTTT
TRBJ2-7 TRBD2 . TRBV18 CASSPSGNSYEQYF TGTGCCAGCTCACCTAGCGGGAACTCCTACGAGCAGTACTTC
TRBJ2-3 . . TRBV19 CASSPSDSTDTQYF TGTGCCAGTAGTCCTAGCGACAGCACAGATACGCAGTATTTT
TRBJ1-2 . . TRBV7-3 CASSPGTGDYGYTF TGTGCCAGCAGCCCAGGGACGGGGGACTATGGCTACACCTTC
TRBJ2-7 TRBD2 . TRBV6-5 CASSLDLAGVREQYF TGTGCCAGCAGTCTCGATCTAGCGGGAGTTCGGGAGCAGTACTTC
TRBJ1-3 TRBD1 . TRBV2 CASSPQGARSGNTIYF TGTGCCAGCAGTCCCCAGGGGGCACGCTCTGGAAACACCATATATTTT
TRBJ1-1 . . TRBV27 CASSPREGGTEAFF TGTGCCAGCAGTCCCCGGGAGGGCGGAACTGAAGCTTTCTTT
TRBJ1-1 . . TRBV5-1 CASSLRGIMNTEAFF TGCGCCAGCAGCTTGCGCGGGATAATGAACACTGAAGCTTTCTTT
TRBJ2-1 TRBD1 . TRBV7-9 CASSSGQGYNEQFF TGTGCCAGCAGCTCGGGACAGGGGTACAATGAGCAGTTCTTC
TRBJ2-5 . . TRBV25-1 CASSEYGGAGETQYF TGTGCCAGCAGTGAATATGGGGGGGCAGGGGAGACCCAGTACTTC
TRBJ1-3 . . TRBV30 CACLPGSGNTIYF TGTGCCTGCCTCCCCGGCTCTGGAAACACCATATATTTT
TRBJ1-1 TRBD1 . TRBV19 CASSIGAGGITEAFF TGTGCCAGTAGTATAGGGGCAGGGGGGATCACTGAAGCTTTCTTT
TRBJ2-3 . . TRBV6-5 CASSYRGATDTQYF TGTGCCAGCAGTTACCGTGGGGCTACAGATACGCAGTATTTT
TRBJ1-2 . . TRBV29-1 CSVGTGANYGYTF TGCAGCGTTGGGACGGGAGCTAACTATGGCTACACCTTC
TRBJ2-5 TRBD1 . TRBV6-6 CASSYFTGTVETQYF TGTGCCAGCAGTTACTTTACCGGGACAGTGGAGACCCAGTACTTC
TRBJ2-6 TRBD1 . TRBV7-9 CASTQSPGQGSGANVLTF TGTGCCAGCACCCAGTCCCCGGGACAGGGCTCTGGGGCCAACGTCCTGACTTTC
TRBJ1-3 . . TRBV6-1 CASSENRDTIYF TGTGCCAGCAGTGAAAACAGGGACACCATATATTTT
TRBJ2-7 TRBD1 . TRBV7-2 CASSSTDRGQYF TGTGCCAGCAGCTCAACGGACAGGGGGCAGTACTTC
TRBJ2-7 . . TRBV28 CASRAPHEQYF TGTGCCAGCAGGGCACCCCACGAGCAGTACTTC
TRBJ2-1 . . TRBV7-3 CASSSGRVNYNEQFF TGTGCCAGCAGCTCCGGCAGGGTCAACTACAATGAGCAGTTCTTC
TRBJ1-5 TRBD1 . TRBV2 CASSEAEGGDQPQHF TGTGCCAGCAGTGAAGCGGAAGGGGGCGATCAGCCCCAGCATTTT
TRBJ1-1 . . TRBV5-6 CASSPLPIQGITEAFF TGTGCCAGCAGCCCTCTGCCGATACAGGGCATCACTGAAGCTTTCTTT
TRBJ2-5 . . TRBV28 CASTYQAGETQYF TGTGCCAGCACCTACCAGGCAGGAGAGACCCAGTACTTC
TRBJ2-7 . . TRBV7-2 CASTWGGQDYEQYF TGTGCCAGCACCTGGGGGGGACAAGACTACGAGCAGTACTTC
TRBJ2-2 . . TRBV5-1 CASSFGGSTGELFF TGCGCCAGCAGCTTTGGGGGGAGCACCGGGGAGCTGTTTTTT
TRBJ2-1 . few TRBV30 CAWGHNNEQFF TGTGCCTGGGGCCACAACAATGAGCAGTTCTTC
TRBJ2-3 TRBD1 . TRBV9 CASSPRGDRGADTQYF TGTGCCAGCAGCCCCAGGGGGGACAGGGGCGCAGATACGCAGTATTTT
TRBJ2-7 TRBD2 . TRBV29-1 CSVLAGTYEQYF TGCAGCGTTCTAGCGGGGACCTACGAGCAGTACTTC
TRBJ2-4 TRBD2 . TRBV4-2 CASSQVFEGKAGVSAKNIQYF TGTGCCAGCAGCCAAGTATTTGAGGGAAAAGCGGGGGTATCAGCCAAAAACATTCAGTACTTC